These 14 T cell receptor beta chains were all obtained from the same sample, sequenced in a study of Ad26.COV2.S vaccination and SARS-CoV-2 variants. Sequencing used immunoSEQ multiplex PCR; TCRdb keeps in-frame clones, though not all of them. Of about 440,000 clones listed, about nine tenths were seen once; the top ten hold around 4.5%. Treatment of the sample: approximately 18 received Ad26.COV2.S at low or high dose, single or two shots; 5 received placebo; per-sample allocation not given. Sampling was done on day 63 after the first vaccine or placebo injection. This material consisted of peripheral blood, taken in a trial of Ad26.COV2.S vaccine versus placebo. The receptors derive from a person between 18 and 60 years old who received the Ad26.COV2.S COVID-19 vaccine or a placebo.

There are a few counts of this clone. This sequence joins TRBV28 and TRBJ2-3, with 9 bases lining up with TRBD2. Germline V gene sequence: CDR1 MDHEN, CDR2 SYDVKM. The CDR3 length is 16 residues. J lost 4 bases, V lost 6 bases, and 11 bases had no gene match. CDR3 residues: CASSLLRTSEADTQYF. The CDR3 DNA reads TGTGCCAGCAGCCTCTTACGGACTAGCGAAGCAGATACGCAGTATTTT. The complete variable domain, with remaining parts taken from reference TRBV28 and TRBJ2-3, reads DVKVTQSSRYLVKRTGEKVFLECVQDMDHENMFWYRQDPGLGLRLIYFSYDVKMKEKGDIPEGYSVSREKKERFSLILESASTNQTSMYLCASSLLRTSEADTQYFGPGTRLTVL.

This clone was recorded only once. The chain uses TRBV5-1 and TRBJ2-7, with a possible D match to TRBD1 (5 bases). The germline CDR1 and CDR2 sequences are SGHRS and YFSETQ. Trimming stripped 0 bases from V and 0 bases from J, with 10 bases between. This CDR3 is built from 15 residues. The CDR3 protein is CASSLGGGSSYEQYF. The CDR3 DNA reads TGCGCCAGCAGCTTGGGGGGCGGAAGCTCCTACGAGCAGTACTTC.

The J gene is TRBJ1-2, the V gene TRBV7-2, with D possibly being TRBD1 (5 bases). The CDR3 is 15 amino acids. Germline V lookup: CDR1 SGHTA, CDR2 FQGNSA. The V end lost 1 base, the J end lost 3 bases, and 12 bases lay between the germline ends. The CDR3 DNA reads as TGTGCCAGCAGCTTAGTAGGGCAGGGTGACTATGGCTACACCTTC. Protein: CASSLVGQGDYGYTF.

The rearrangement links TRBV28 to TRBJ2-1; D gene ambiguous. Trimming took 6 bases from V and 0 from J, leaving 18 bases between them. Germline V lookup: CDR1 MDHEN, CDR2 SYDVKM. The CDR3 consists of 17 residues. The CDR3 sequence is CASSLSPGVSSYNEQFF. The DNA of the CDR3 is TGTGCCAGCAGCTTAAGCCCAGGTGTAAGCTCCTACAATGAGCAGTTCTTC.

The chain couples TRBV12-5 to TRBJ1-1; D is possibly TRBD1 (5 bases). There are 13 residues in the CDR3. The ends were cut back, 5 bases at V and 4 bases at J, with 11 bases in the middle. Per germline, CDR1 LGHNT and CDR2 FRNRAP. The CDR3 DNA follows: TGTGCTAGTGGTCAAAGTGGGGGCACTGAAGCTTTCTTT. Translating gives CASGQSGGTEAFF.

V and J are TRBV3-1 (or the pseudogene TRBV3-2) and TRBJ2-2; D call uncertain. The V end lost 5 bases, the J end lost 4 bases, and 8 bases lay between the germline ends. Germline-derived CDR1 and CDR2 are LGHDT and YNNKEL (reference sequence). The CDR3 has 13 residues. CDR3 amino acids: CASSFRSTGELFF. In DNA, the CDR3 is TGTGCCAGCAGCTTCAGGTCCACCGGGGAGCTGTTTTTT.

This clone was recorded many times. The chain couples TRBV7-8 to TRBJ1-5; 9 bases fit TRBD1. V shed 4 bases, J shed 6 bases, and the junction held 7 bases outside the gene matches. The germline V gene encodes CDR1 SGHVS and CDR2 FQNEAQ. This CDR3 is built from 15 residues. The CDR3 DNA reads TGTGCCAGCAGCTCCCGGGACAGGGTTGTTCAGCCCCAGCATTTT. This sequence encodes CASSSRDRVVQPQHF.

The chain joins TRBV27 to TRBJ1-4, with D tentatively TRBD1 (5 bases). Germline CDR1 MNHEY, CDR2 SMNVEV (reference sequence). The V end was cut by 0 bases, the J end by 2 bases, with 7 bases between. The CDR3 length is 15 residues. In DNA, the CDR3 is TGTGCCAGCAGTTTATCGAGGGGTACTAATGAAAAACTGTTTTTT. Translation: CASSLSRGTNEKLFF.

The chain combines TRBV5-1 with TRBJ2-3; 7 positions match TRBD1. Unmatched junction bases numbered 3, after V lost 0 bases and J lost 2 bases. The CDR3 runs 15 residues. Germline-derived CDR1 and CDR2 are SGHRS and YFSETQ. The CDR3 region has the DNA TGCGCCAGCAGCTTGGTAACAGGGGACACAGATACGCAGTATTTT. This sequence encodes CASSLVTGDTDTQYF.

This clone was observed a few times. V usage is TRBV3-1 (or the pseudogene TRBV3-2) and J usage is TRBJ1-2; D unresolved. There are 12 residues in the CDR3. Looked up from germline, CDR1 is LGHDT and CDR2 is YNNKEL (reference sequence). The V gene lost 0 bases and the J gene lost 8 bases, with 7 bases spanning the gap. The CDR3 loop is CASSQDGLGYTF. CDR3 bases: TGTGCCAGCAGCCAAGATGGGTTGGGCTACACCTTC.

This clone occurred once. DNA for the CDR3: TGTGCCAGCCTAACACAGAGCGGTTATGGCTACACCTTC. It is translated as CASLTQSGYGYTF. The gene calls are TRBV7-2 and TRBJ1-2; D not resolved. The V gene lost 8 bases and the J gene lost 5 bases, with 15 bases spanning the gap. Germline CDR1 is SGHTA and CDR2 is FQGNSA. CDR3 length: 13 residues.

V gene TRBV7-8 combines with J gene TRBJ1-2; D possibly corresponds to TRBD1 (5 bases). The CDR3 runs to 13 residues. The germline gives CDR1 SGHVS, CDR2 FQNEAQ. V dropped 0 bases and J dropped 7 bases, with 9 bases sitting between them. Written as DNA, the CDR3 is TGTGCCAGCAGCTTAGCCACAGGTCTTGGCTACACCTTC. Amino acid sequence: CASSLATGLGYTF.

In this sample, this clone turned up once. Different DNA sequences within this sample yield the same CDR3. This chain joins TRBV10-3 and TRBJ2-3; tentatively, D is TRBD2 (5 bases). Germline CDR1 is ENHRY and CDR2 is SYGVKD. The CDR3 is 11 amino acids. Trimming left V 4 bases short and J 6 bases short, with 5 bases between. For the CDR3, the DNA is TGTGCCATCAGTGGCGGGGATACGCAGTATTTT. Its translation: CAISGGDTQYF.

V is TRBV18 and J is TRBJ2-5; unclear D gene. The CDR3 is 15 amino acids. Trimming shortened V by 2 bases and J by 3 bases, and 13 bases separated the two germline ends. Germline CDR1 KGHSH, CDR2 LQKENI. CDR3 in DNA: TGTGCCAGCTCACCATCGATAGCCCGCAAAGAGACCCAGTACTTC. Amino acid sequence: CASSPSIARKETQYF.